Listed below are T cell receptor beta chains from one sample, sequenced in a study of T cell changes during pregnancy in multiple sclerosis. Sequencing was performed with immunoSEQ multiplex PCR; in TCRdb, only in-frame clones are kept and a portion is missing. The sample shows 55,000 to 85,000 clones, 92% of them seen only once. Sequences were derived from CD4+ T cells from peripheral blood mononuclear cells, sampled after pregnancy. The receptors originated from a female donor with multiple sclerosis, enrolled in a pregnancy study. Both conserved end residues are part of each CDR3. The D gene is left open where the match is weak. Clone sizes are given selectively: once, few, many, or a class where the clone is expanded.

CDR3 DNA: TGTGCCAGCAGTGAACAACGGGGGGGGCCCTACAATGAGCAGTTCTTC; CDR3 protein: CASSEQRGGPYNEQFF; V gene: TRBV2; D gene: TRBD2; J gene: TRBJ2-1; clone size: NA
CDR3 DNA: TGTGCCAGCAGCCCCCCCGGTCAGGGAGGGAGCTACACCTTC; CDR3 protein: CASSPPGQGGSYTF; V gene: TRBV7-9; D gene: NA; J gene: TRBJ1-2; clone size: NA
CDR3 DNA: TGTGCCAGCAGCCGCACGGAAGAGACCCAGTACTTC; CDR3 protein: CASSRTEETQYF; V gene: TRBV6-5; D gene: NA; J gene: TRBJ2-5; clone size: NA
CDR3 DNA: TGTGCCAGTAGCCGACGAGCAGGGGCCGGGGCCAACGTCCTGACTTTC; CDR3 protein: CASSRRAGAGANVLTF; V gene: TRBV19; D gene: NA; J gene: TRBJ2-6; clone size: NA
CDR3 DNA: TGTGCCACCAGCAGAGAAATAGGACCGGGGGGTGGCAATCAGCCCCAGCATTTT; CDR3 protein: CATSREIGPGGGNQPQHF; V gene: TRBV15; D gene: NA; J gene: TRBJ1-5; clone size: NA
CDR3 DNA: TGTGCCAGCAGTGAAGAATTGAAGGGGCACGGCTACACCTTC; CDR3 protein: CASSEELKGHGYTF; V gene: TRBV6-1; D gene: NA; J gene: TRBJ1-2; clone size: once
CDR3 DNA: TGTGCCAGCAGCTTACGAGCTGGAAACACCATATATTTT; CDR3 protein: CASSLRAGNTIYF; V gene: TRBV5-8; D gene: NA; J gene: TRBJ1-3; clone size: NA
CDR3 DNA: TGCGCCAGCAGCTTGACGGGACAGGGTTCCGGGGAGCTGTTTTTT; CDR3 protein: CASSLTGQGSGELFF; V gene: TRBV5-1; D gene: TRBD1; J gene: TRBJ2-2; clone size: NA
CDR3 DNA: TGTGCCAGCAGGGACACCTATGGCTACACCTTC; CDR3 protein: CASRDTYGYTF; V gene: TRBV9; D gene: NA; J gene: TRBJ1-2; clone size: NA
CDR3 DNA: TGTGCCAGTAGTATAGAAGGGGGCCAAAATCAGCCCCAGCATTTT; CDR3 protein: CASSIEGGQNQPQHF; V gene: TRBV19; D gene: TRBD1; J gene: TRBJ1-5; clone size: NA
CDR3 DNA: TGTGCCAGCAGTTTATTAGGACAGGGACATCAGCCCCAGCATTTT; CDR3 protein: CASSLLGQGHQPQHF; V gene: TRBV28; D gene: TRBD1; J gene: TRBJ1-5; clone size: NA
CDR3 DNA: TGCGCCAGCAGCCCCCACAGGGATGGAGAGACCCAGTACTTC; CDR3 protein: CASSPHRDGETQYF; V gene: TRBV4-1; D gene: NA; J gene: TRBJ2-5; clone size: NA
CDR3 DNA: TGTGCCAGTACCTTTATAGGACAGGGAAGCGGGGAGCTGTTTTTT; CDR3 protein: CASTFIGQGSGELFF; V gene: TRBV19; D gene: TRBD1; J gene: TRBJ2-2; clone size: NA
CDR3 DNA: TGTGCCAGTAGTGCGGCTGTATCGACTGAAGCTTTCTTT; CDR3 protein: CASSAAVSTEAFF; V gene: TRBV19; D gene: NA; J gene: TRBJ1-1; clone size: NA
CDR3 DNA: TGCGCCAGCAGCCCTGCAGCGGGAGGCTTCACCGGGGAGCTGTTTTTT; CDR3 protein: CASSPAAGGFTGELFF; V gene: TRBV5-1; D gene: TRBD2; J gene: TRBJ2-2; clone size: NA
CDR3 DNA: TGTGCCAGCAGTGAAATTGCGTACGAGCAGTACTTC; CDR3 protein: CASSEIAYEQYF; V gene: TRBV6-1; D gene: NA; J gene: TRBJ2-7; clone size: NA
CDR3 DNA: TGTGCCAGCAGCTTGGCGGGGACAGGGTATGGCTACACCTTC; CDR3 protein: CASSLAGTGYGYTF; V gene: TRBV5-6; D gene: TRBD1; J gene: TRBJ1-2; clone size: few
CDR3 DNA: TGTGCCAGCAGCTTGGGGTCCGGGAGGTGGAGCAATCAGCCCCAGCATTTT; CDR3 protein: CASSLGSGRWSNQPQHF; V gene: TRBV5-6; D gene: NA; J gene: TRBJ1-5; clone size: NA
CDR3 DNA: TGTGCCAGCAGCCAGACTCAACAGGGTTTGCTTGGCTACACCTTC; CDR3 protein: CASSQTQQGLLGYTF; V gene: TRBV5-5; D gene: NA; J gene: TRBJ1-2; clone size: NA
CDR3 DNA: TGCGCCAGCAGCTTTCTGGCGGGAAACACTGAAGCTTTCTTT; CDR3 protein: CASSFLAGNTEAFF; V gene: TRBV5-1; D gene: NA; J gene: TRBJ1-1; clone size: NA
CDR3 DNA: TGTGCCAGCAGTGAGCAAATGTACAGTAGCAATCAGCCCCAGCATTTT; CDR3 protein: CASSEQMYSSNQPQHF; V gene: TRBV6-1; D gene: NA; J gene: TRBJ1-5; clone size: NA
CDR3 DNA: TGTGCCAGCAGTCAAACAGGGTCCGATGGCTACACCTTC; CDR3 protein: CASSQTGSDGYTF; V gene: TRBV28; D gene: NA; J gene: TRBJ1-2; clone size: NA
CDR3 DNA: TGTGCCTGGAGTTCCTCCGGGAGACTATACGATTTGGGGACTGAAGCTTTCTTT; CDR3 protein: CAWSSSGRLYDLGTEAFF; V gene: TRBV30; D gene: NA; J gene: TRBJ1-1; clone size: once
CDR3 DNA: TGCGCCAGCAGTCAATCGAGGCGGGGGGATGAGCAGTTCTTC; CDR3 protein: CASSQSRRGDEQFF; V gene: TRBV23-1; D gene: TRBD2; J gene: TRBJ2-1; clone size: once
CDR3 DNA: TGTGCCAGCAGGGGAAATAGCGGGGAGACCCAGTACTTC; CDR3 protein: CASRGNSGETQYF; V gene: TRBV6-1; D gene: TRBD2; J gene: TRBJ2-5; clone size: NA
CDR3 DNA: TGCGCCAGCCGACTAGCGGGAGGGTCTAGCACAGATACGCAGTATTTT; CDR3 protein: CASRLAGGSSTDTQYF; V gene: TRBV10-2; D gene: TRBD2; J gene: TRBJ2-3; clone size: NA
CDR3 DNA: TGTGCCAGCATTCTGGACAGGGTGGGAGAGCAGTACTTC; CDR3 protein: CASILDRVGEQYF; V gene: TRBV6-1; D gene: TRBD1; J gene: TRBJ2-7; clone size: NA
CDR3 DNA: TGTGCCAGCAGCTTAGGGACAGGGTCGGTCAATCAGCCCCAGCATTTT; CDR3 protein: CASSLGTGSVNQPQHF; V gene: TRBV7-9; D gene: TRBD1; J gene: TRBJ1-5; clone size: NA
CDR3 DNA: TGTGCCAGCAGTTCTCCGGGGACAGGGGTCAATGAGCAGTTCTTC; CDR3 protein: CASSSPGTGVNEQFF; V gene: TRBV27; D gene: TRBD1; J gene: TRBJ2-1; clone size: NA
CDR3 DNA: TGTGCCAGCAGCTTGAACAGGGTCGGGACTGAAGCTTTCTTT; CDR3 protein: CASSLNRVGTEAFF; V gene: TRBV4-2; D gene: NA; J gene: TRBJ1-1; clone size: NA
CDR3 DNA: TGTGCCACCGGCGGGAGGCCAACCTACAATGAGCAGTTCTTC; CDR3 protein: CATGGRPTYNEQFF; V gene: TRBV19; D gene: TRBD2; J gene: TRBJ2-1; clone size: NA
CDR3 DNA: TGCGCCAGCAGCCCCGAGGTGGATGGAGACGTCCTGACTTTC; CDR3 protein: CASSPEVDGDVLTF; V gene: TRBV5-1; D gene: NA; J gene: TRBJ2-6; clone size: NA
CDR3 DNA: TGTGCCAGTAGTATGAGTGGCGGGAGGGCCGACAATGAGCAGTTCTTC; CDR3 protein: CASSMSGGRADNEQFF; V gene: TRBV19; D gene: TRBD2; J gene: TRBJ2-1; clone size: NA
CDR3 DNA: TGTGCCAGCAGCATTCGGGGGGGCCCCAACTATGGCTACACCTTC; CDR3 protein: CASSIRGGPNYGYTF; V gene: TRBV21-1; D gene: NA; J gene: TRBJ1-2; clone size: NA
CDR3 DNA: TGTGCCACCAGCAGAGATCCAGATCAGCCCCAGCATTTT; CDR3 protein: CATSRDPDQPQHF; V gene: TRBV15; D gene: NA; J gene: TRBJ1-5; clone size: NA
CDR3 DNA: TGTGCCAGCAGCCTGTTGGGGGGGTTGACCTACGAGCAGTACTTC; CDR3 protein: CASSLLGGLTYEQYF; V gene: TRBV5-4; D gene: TRBD2; J gene: TRBJ2-7; clone size: NA
CDR3 DNA: TGTGCCAGCGGCTTGGACAGGGCCCAAGAGGGGCCCCAGCATTTT; CDR3 protein: CASGLDRAQEGPQHF; V gene: TRBV6-1; D gene: TRBD1; J gene: TRBJ1-5; clone size: NA
CDR3 DNA: TGTGCCAGCAGTTCGGGACAGGGATATGGCTACACCTTC; CDR3 protein: CASSSGQGYGYTF; V gene: TRBV6-6; D gene: TRBD1; J gene: TRBJ1-2; clone size: NA
CDR3 DNA: TGCGCCAGCAGCTTGGCCTCAGGAGAGACCCAGTACTTC; CDR3 protein: CASSLASGETQYF; V gene: TRBV5-1; D gene: NA; J gene: TRBJ2-5; clone size: few
CDR3 DNA: TGTGCCAGCAGCCCCCAGGGAGGGACAGGGGCGAGTTGGGCCGGGGAGCTGTTTTTT; CDR3 protein: CASSPQGGTGASWAGELFF; V gene: TRBV9; D gene: TRBD1; J gene: TRBJ2-2; clone size: NA
CDR3 DNA: TGTGCCAGCAGTGTAGGGAGCACCGGGGAGCTGTTTTTT; CDR3 protein: CASSVGSTGELFF; V gene: TRBV2; D gene: NA; J gene: TRBJ2-2; clone size: NA
CDR3 DNA: TGTGCCAGCAGTCGCGGGACAGGAGCTAACTATGGCTACACCTTC; CDR3 protein: CASSRGTGANYGYTF; V gene: TRBV6-5; D gene: TRBD1; J gene: TRBJ1-2; clone size: NA
CDR3 DNA: TGTGCCAGCAGTACGCAACAGGGGGGCTACGAGCAGTACTTC; CDR3 protein: CASSTQQGGYEQYF; V gene: TRBV25-1; D gene: TRBD1; J gene: TRBJ2-7; clone size: once
CDR3 DNA: TGCGCCAGCAGCTCCAGGTGGGTGGGCCGACTGAACACTGAAGCTTTCTTT; CDR3 protein: CASSSRWVGRLNTEAFF; V gene: TRBV5-1; D gene: NA; J gene: TRBJ1-1; clone size: NA
CDR3 DNA: TGTGCCAGCAGCTTAGAAGTTAGGGGAGGAGCTTTCTTT; CDR3 protein: CASSLEVRGGAFF; V gene: TRBV5-4; D gene: NA; J gene: TRBJ1-1; clone size: NA
CDR3 DNA: TGTGCCAGTACCGTGGACAGGGTTTCGGGATCCGGGAAGTACATGGCCGAGCAGTACTTC; CDR3 protein: CASTVDRVSGSGKYMAEQYF; V gene: TRBV19; D gene: TRBD1; J gene: TRBJ2-7; clone size: NA
CDR3 DNA: TGTGCCAGCAGCTTAGGTGTAGGGGCGGCCGGGGAGCTGTTTTTT; CDR3 protein: CASSLGVGAAGELFF; V gene: TRBV11-2; D gene: NA; J gene: TRBJ2-2; clone size: NA
CDR3 DNA: TGCGCCAGCAGTGAAATTAGCGGGACCTACGAGCAGTACTTC; CDR3 protein: CASSEISGTYEQYF; V gene: TRBV10-2; D gene: TRBD2; J gene: TRBJ2-7; clone size: once
CDR3 DNA: TGCAGCGTTGAAGTCGTCACCGGGGAGCTGTTTTTT; CDR3 protein: CSVEVVTGELFF; V gene: TRBV29-1; D gene: NA; J gene: TRBJ2-2; clone size: NA
CDR3 DNA: TGTGCCAGCTCACTGGGGACAGCCCAAGAGACCCAGTACTTC; CDR3 protein: CASSLGTAQETQYF; V gene: TRBV18; D gene: TRBD1; J gene: TRBJ2-5; clone size: NA
CDR3 DNA: TGTGCCAGCAGCTTACCCCGCCGACTAGCGGGAGTAACAGATACGCAGTATTTT; CDR3 protein: CASSLPRRLAGVTDTQYF; V gene: TRBV7-9; D gene: TRBD2; J gene: TRBJ2-3; clone size: NA
CDR3 DNA: TGTGCCTGGAGTGACGGACTAGCGGTGGGTGAGACCCAGTACTTC; CDR3 protein: CAWSDGLAVGETQYF; V gene: TRBV30; D gene: TRBD2; J gene: TRBJ2-5; clone size: once
CDR3 DNA: TGTGCCAGCAGCTCGGGACAGGGGTTCCCCGGGGAGCTGTTTTTT; CDR3 protein: CASSSGQGFPGELFF; V gene: TRBV7-3; D gene: TRBD1; J gene: TRBJ2-2; clone size: NA
CDR3 DNA: TGCGCCAGCAGCGAGCCGGGAACTGTCGTCATGAACACTGAAGCTTTCTTT; CDR3 protein: CASSEPGTVVMNTEAFF; V gene: TRBV5-1; D gene: NA; J gene: TRBJ1-1; clone size: NA
CDR3 DNA: TGTGCCTGGGGGACAGGGGGAAAAGTGACTGAAGCTTTCTTT; CDR3 protein: CAWGTGGKVTEAFF; V gene: TRBV30; D gene: TRBD1; J gene: TRBJ1-1; clone size: NA
CDR3 DNA: TGTGCCAGCTCACAACTCCCGGGGAGCACAGATACGCAGTATTTT; CDR3 protein: CASSQLPGSTDTQYF; V gene: TRBV18; D gene: NA; J gene: TRBJ2-3; clone size: NA
CDR3 DNA: TGTGCCAGCAGGGACGGGGACAGAGATGTCTATGGCTACACCTTC; CDR3 protein: CASRDGDRDVYGYTF; V gene: TRBV6-5; D gene: TRBD1; J gene: TRBJ1-2; clone size: NA
CDR3 DNA: TGCGCCAGCAGCTTGTTGCCCTCCTTCGGACAGGGGGCTGGGAGCAATCAGCCCCAGCATTTT; CDR3 protein: CASSLLPSFGQGAGSNQPQHF; V gene: TRBV5-1; D gene: TRBD1; J gene: TRBJ1-5; clone size: NA
CDR3 DNA: TGTGCCAGCACCCCGGGACAGGGACTGAGGGGCACTGAAGCTTTCTTT; CDR3 protein: CASTPGQGLRGTEAFF; V gene: TRBV11-1; D gene: TRBD1; J gene: TRBJ1-1; clone size: once